What follows is one TCR beta chain and its context. The entry originates in a study of blood T cell repertoires in COVID-19. Study overall: Samples taken during acute and convalescent COVID-19 were collected in the United States, Italy and Spain. The analysed material was cDNA or gDNA that came from T cells, B-cell-depleted T cells, or PBMCs.

Authors' data handling: How many nucleated cells were present was estimated from reference gene primer amplification. Clones were read by immunoSEQ multiplex PCR, and TCRdb kept only the in-frame ones, dropping some. The DNA was the basis for D and trimming; V, J and clone size are from that table. The sample consists of about 300,000 clones, 89% of them appearing once. Seattle enrolled patients during active infection and tracked them longitudinally. Sequencing used peripheral blood. This clonotype was obtained from a young woman with COVID-19, enrolled during active disease.

The CDR3: CASSVRGQTDTQYF. CDR3 coding DNA: TGTGCCAGCAGTGTCAGGGGGCAAACAGATACGCAGTATTTT. The gene calls are TRBV3-1 (or the pseudogene TRBV3-2) and TRBJ2-3, with TRBD1 matching over 8 bases. CDR1 is LGHDT, CDR2 YNNKEL, per germline (reference sequence). The CDR3 totals 14 residues. The V and J ends lost 6 bases and 3 bases, in that order; junction bases with no gene match: 5.